This T cell receptor beta chain came from a study of long-term antiretroviral therapy in people with HIV. Study-wide context: Some samples came about a decade before the 2015 immediate-ART recommendation, and these were the earliest. Study outcomes and limitations: HIV repertoires showed narrower CDR3 length ranges than controls. Information on adherence, resistance and therapy changes was unavailable.

As regards this clone: Its cognate antigen is unknown.

This CDR3 has 16 residues. Trimming cost V 0 bases and J 8 bases, with 20 bases left between them. CDR1 SGHRS and CDR2 YFSETQ come from the germline V gene. An immunoSEQ assay, version v3.0, was performed at survey level. Sequenced by immunoSEQ multiplex PCR; TCRdb stores in-frame clones only, minus some. The sample has some 26,000 clones; approximately 86% are singletons. This sample comprised unsorted PBMCs, obtained around 2.6 years after starting antiretroviral therapy. The V and J genes are TRBV5-1 and TRBJ1-1, with D possibly TRBD1 on 6 matching bases. The clonotype was recovered from a man aged 35 to 55 with HIV. This CDR3 is CASSLGSRGLTDEAFF. The CDR3 bases are TGCGCCAGCAGCTTGGGGAGTCGGGGGCTGACCGACGAAGCTTTCTTT. The full variable domain, in which reference TRBV5-1 and TRBJ1-1 provide the parts outside the CDR3, is KAGVTQTPRYLIKTRGQQVTLSCSPISGHRSVSWYQQTPGQGLQFLFEYFSETQRNKGNFPGRFSGRQFSNSRSEMNVSTLELGDSALYLCASSLGSRGLTDEAFFGQGTRLTVV.